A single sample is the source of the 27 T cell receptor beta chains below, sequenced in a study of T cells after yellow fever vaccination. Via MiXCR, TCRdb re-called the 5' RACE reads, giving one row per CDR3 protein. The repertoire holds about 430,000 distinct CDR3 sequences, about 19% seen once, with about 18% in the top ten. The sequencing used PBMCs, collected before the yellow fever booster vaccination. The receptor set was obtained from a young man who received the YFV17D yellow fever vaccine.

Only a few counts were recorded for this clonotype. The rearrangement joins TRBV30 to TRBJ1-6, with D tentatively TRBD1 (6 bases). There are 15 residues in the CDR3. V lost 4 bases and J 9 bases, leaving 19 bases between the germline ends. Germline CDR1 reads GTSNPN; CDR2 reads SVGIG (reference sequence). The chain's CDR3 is CAWTAVQGMISPLHF. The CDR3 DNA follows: TGTGCCTGGACAGCGGTCCAGGGGATGATTTCACCCCTCCACTTT.

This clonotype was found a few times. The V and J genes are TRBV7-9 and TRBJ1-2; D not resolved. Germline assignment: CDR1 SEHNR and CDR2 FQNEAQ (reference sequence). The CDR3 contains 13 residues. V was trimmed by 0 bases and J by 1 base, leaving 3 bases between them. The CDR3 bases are TGTGCCAGCAGCTTAGCCAGTAACTATGGCTACACCTTC. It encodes CASSLASNYGYTF.

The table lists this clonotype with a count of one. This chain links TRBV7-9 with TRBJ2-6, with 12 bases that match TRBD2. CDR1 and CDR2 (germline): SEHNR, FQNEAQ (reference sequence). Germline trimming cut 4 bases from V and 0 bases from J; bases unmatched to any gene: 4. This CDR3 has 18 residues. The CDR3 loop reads CASSSSGGAYSGANVLTF. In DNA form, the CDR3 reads TGTGCCAGCAGCTCTAGCGGGGGGGCCTACTCTGGGGCCAACGTCCTGACTTTC.

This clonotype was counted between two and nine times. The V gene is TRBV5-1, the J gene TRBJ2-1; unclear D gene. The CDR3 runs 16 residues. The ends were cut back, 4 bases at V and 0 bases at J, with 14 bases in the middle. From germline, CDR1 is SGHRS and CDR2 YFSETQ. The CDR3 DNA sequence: TGCGCCAGCAGCCAGACACCGGGTAGCTCCTACAATGAGCAGTTCTTC. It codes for CASSQTPGSSYNEQFF.

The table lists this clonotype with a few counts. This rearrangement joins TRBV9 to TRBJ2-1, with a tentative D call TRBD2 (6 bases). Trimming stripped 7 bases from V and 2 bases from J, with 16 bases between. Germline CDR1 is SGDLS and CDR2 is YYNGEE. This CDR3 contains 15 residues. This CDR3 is CASSPFGGTYNEQFF. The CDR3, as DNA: TGTGCCAGCTCCCCTTTTGGCGGGACCTACAATGAGCAGTTCTTC.

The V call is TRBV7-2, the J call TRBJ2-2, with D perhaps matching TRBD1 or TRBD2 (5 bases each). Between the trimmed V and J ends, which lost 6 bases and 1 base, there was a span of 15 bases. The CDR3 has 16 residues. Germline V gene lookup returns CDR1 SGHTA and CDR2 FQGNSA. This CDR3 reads CASSFAGTENTGELFF. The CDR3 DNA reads TGTGCCAGCAGTTTCGCCGGGACGGAGAACACCGGGGAGCTGTTTTTT.

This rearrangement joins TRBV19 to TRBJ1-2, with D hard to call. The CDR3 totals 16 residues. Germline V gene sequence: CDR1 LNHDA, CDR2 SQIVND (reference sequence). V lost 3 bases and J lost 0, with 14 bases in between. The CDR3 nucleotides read TGTGCCAGTAGTATCTTGGAAACCTTTACTAACTATGGCTACACCTTC. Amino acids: CASSILETFTNYGYTF.

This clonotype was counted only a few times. CDR3 in DNA: TGTGCCACCACCCCCGGCGGGGGGACCAATGAGCAGTTCTTC. Its protein is CATTPGGGTNEQFF. The chain joins TRBV15 to TRBJ2-1, with 8 bases lining up with TRBD2. The V gene end was trimmed by 7 bases and the J gene end by 6 bases; junction bases not matched to a gene: 8. This CDR3 has 14 residues. Per germline, CDR1 LNHNV and CDR2 YYDKDF (reference sequence). Full variable domain (rest looked up from reference TRBV15 and TRBJ2-1): DAMVIQNPRYQVTQFGKPVTLSCSQTLNHNVMYWYQQKSSQAPKLLFHYYDKDFNNEADTPDNFQSRRPNTSFCFLDIRSPGLGDTAMYLCATTPGGGTNEQFFGPGTRLTVL.

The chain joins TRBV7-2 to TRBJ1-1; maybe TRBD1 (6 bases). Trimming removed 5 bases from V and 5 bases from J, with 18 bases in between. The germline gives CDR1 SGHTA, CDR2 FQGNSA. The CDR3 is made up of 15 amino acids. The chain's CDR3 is CASSPSLDRTTEAFF. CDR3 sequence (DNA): TGTGCCAGCAGCCCGAGCCTGGACAGAACAACTGAAGCTTTCTTT.

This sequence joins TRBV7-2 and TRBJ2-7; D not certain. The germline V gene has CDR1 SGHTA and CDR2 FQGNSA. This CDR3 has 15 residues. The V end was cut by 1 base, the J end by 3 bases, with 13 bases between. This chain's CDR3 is CASSLVGGVFYEQYF. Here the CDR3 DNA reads TGTGCCAGCAGCTTAGTAGGTGGGGTTTTCTACGAGCAGTACTTC.

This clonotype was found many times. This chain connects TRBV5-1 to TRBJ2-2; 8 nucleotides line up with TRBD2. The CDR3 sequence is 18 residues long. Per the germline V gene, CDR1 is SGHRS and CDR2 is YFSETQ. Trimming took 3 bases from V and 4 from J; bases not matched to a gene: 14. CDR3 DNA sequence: TGCGCCAGCAGCTCGTATGGGGTTGTAGCGGGGTCCACCGGGGAGCTGTTTTTT. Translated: CASSSYGVVAGSTGELFF.

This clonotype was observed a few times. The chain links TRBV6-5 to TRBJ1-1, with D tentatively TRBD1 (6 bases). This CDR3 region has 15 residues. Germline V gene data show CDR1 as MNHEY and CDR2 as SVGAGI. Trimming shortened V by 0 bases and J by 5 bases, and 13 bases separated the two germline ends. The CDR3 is CASSYSRGLGTEAFF. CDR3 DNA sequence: TGTGCCAGCAGTTACTCGCGGGGGCTGGGGACTGAAGCTTTCTTT.

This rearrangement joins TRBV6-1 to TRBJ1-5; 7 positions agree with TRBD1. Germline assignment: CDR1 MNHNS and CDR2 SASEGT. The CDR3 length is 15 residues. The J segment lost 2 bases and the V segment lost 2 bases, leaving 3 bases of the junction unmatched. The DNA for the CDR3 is TGTGCCAGCAGTGAATTCCAGGGGGGCAATCAGCCCCAGCATTTT. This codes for CASSEFQGGNQPQHF.

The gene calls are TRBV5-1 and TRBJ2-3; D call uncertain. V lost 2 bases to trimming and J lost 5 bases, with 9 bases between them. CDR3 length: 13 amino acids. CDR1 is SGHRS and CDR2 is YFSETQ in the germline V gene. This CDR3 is CASSFMNGDTQYF. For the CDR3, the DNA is TGCGCCAGCAGCTTTATGAATGGAGATACGCAGTATTTT.

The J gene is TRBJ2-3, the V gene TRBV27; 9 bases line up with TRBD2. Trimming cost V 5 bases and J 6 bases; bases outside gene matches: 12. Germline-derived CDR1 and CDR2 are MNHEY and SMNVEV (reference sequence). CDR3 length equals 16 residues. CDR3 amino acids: CASSPSFAGGPDTQYF. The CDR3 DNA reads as TGTGCCAGCAGTCCGTCCTTTGCGGGGGGGCCCGATACGCAGTATTTT.

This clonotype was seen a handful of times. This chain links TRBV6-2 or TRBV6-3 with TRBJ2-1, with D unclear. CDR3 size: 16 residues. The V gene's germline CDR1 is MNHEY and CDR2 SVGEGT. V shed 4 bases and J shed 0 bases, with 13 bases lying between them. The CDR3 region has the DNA TGTGCCAGCAGTTCGTCTAGGCTGAGCTCCTACAATGAGCAGTTCTTC. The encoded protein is CASSSSRLSSYNEQFF.

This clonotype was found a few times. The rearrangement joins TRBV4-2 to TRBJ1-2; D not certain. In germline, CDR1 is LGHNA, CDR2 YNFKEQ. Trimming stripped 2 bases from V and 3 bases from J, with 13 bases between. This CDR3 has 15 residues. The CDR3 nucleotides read TGTGCCAGCAGCCAACGGGCCCTGCCCGACTATGGCTACACCTTC. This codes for CASSQRALPDYGYTF.

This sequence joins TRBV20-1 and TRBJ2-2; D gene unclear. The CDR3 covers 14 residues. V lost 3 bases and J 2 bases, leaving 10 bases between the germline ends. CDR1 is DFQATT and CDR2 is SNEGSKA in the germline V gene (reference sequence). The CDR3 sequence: CSARDPLNTGELFF. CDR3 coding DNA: TGCAGTGCTAGGGATCCTTTAAACACCGGGGAGCTGTTTTTT.

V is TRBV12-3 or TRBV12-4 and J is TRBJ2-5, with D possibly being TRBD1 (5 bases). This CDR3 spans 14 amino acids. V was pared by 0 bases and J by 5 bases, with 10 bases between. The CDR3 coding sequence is TGTGCCAGCAGTTTAGCAGACAGCCTCGAGACCCAGTACTTC. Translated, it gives CASSLADSLETQYF.

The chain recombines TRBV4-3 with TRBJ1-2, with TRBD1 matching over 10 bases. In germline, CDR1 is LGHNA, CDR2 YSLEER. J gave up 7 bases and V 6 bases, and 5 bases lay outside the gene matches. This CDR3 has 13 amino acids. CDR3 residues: CASSAGQGPGYTF. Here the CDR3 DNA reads TGCGCCAGCAGTGCGGGACAGGGGCCTGGCTACACCTTC.

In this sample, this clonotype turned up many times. As DNA, the CDR3 is TGCGCCAGCAGCGACGAGCGGGGGCATTCGAAAAACATTCAGTACTTC. It is translated as CASSDERGHSKNIQYF. This chain joins TRBV5-1 and TRBJ2-4; TRBD2 aligns across 8 bases. This CDR3 contains 16 residues. In germline, CDR1 is SGHRS, CDR2 YFSETQ. Losses at the gene ends were 4 bases for V and 4 bases for J; bases not matched to a gene: 10. The variable domain in full, completed from reference TRBV5-1 and TRBJ2-4, reads KAGVTQTPRYLIKTRGQQVTLSCSPISGHRSVSWYQQTPGQGLQFLFEYFSETQRNKGNFPGRFSGRQFSNSRSEMNVSTLELGDSALYLCASSDERGHSKNIQYFGAGTRLSVL.

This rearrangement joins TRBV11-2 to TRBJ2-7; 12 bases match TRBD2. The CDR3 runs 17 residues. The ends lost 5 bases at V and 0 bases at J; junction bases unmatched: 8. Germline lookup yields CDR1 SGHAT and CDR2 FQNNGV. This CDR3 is CASSTRTSGTISYEQYF. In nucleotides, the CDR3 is TGTGCCAGCAGCACCCGGACTAGCGGGACCATCTCCTACGAGCAGTACTTC.

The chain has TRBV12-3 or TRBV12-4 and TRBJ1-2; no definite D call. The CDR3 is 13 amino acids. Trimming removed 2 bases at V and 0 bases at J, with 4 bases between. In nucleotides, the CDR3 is TGTGCCAGCAGTTTAAGCTCTAACTATGGCTACACCTTC. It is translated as CASSLSSNYGYTF.

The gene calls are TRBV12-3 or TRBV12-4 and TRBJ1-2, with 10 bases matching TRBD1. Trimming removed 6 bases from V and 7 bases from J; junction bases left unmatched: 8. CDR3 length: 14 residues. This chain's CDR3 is CASSGRDRGSGYTF. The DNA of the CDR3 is TGTGCCAGCAGCGGCCGGGACAGGGGAAGTGGCTACACCTTC.

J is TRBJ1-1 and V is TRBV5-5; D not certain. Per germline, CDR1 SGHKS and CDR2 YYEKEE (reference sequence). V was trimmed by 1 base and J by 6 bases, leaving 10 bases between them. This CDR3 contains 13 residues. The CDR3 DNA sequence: TGTGCCAGCAGCTTGAATCGGGTCCCTGAAGCTTTCTTT. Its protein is CASSLNRVPEAFF.

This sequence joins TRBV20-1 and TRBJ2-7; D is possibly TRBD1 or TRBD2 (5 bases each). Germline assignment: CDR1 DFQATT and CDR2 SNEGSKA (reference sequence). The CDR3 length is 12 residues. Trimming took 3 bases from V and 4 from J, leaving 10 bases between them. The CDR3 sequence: CSASYRRYEQYF. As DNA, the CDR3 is TGCAGTGCTAGTTACAGGAGGTACGAGCAGTACTTC.

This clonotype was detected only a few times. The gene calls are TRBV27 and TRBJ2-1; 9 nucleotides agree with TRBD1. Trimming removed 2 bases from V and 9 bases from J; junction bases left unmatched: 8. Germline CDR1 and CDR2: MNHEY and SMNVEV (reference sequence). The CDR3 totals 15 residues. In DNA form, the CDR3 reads TGTGCCAGCAGTTTAACCGGGACAGGGTGGATTGAGCAGTTCTTC. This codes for CASSLTGTGWIEQFF.